This entry lists 23 T cell receptor beta chains sequenced from one sample in a study of blood T cell repertoires in COVID-19. Here immunoSEQ multiplex PCR was the method, and the copy in TCRdb shows in-frame clones only, minus some. The table lists roughly 320,000 clones, 70% to 90% of them singletons, with approximately 7.6% in the top ten. The sequenced sample was peripheral blood. The receptors shown here come from a human donor in a cohort sampled during active COVID-19.

V usage is TRBV30 and J usage is TRBJ2-3; 9 positions agree with TRBD1. The V gene's germline CDR1 is GTSNPN and CDR2 SVGIG (reference sequence). J gave up 3 bases and V 1 base, and 5 bases lay outside the gene matches. This CDR3 has 15 residues. The CDR3: CAWSAGTGITDTQYF. The DNA for the CDR3 is TGTGCCTGGAGTGCCGGGACAGGGATTACAGATACGCAGTATTTT.

The rearrangement uses TRBV19 and TRBJ1-1, with a tentative D call TRBD1 (6 bases). In germline, CDR1 is LNHDA, CDR2 SQIVND (reference sequence). V lost 6 bases and J 8 bases, leaving 16 bases between the germline ends. The CDR3 runs 13 residues. The DNA of the CDR3 is TGTGCCAGTAGCCCTCTGCGCAGGGGAGAAGCTTTCTTT. Its translation: CASSPLRRGEAFF.

To note about this clone: The germline gene is not matched at one end of the junction; a read error may be the cause. V and J are TRBV24-1 and TRBJ2-1, with TRBD2 matching over 10 bases. Germline-derived CDR1 and CDR2 are KGHDR and SFDVKD. The CDR3 loop spans 16 amino acids. This chain's CDR3 is CATSDPGTSDYDEQFF. CDR3 coding DNA: TGTGCCACCAGTGATCCCGGGACTAGCGACTACGATGAGCAGTTCTTC.

The chain links TRBV6-5 to TRBJ1-4, with D perhaps matching TRBD1 (5 bases). CDR3 size: 16 residues. The V end was cut by 0 bases, the J end by 8 bases, with 16 bases between. Per the germline V gene, CDR1 is MNHEY and CDR2 is SVGAGI. CDR3 region: CASSYSFSRQGEKLFF. The DNA of the CDR3 is TGTGCCAGCAGTTACTCCTTTAGTAGGCAGGGCGAAAAACTGTTTTTT.

V usage is TRBV19 and J usage is TRBJ1-1, with D uncertain. Trimming took off 5 bases at V and 0 bases at J, with 13 bases between the two ends. The CDR3 runs 15 residues. CDR1 is LNHDA, CDR2 SQIVND, per germline (reference sequence). The CDR3 nucleotides are TGTGCCAGTAGTTCCCGACATGGCCTGAACACTGAAGCTTTCTTT. This codes for CASSSRHGLNTEAFF.

The V gene is TRBV25-1, the J gene TRBJ1-2; D remains ambiguous. The V gene's germline CDR1 is MGHDK and CDR2 SYGVNS. Trimming pared 1 base from V and 6 bases from J, leaving 12 bases between. The CDR3 spans 14 residues. The CDR3 spells CASSEFGRADGYTF. CDR3 sequence (DNA): TGTGCCAGCAGTGAATTTGGGAGGGCCGATGGCTACACCTTC.

CDR3 in DNA: TGTGCCAGCAGCTTGGTTGCGCGGGGAACTAACTATGGCTACACCTTC. Protein sequence: CASSLVARGTNYGYTF. The rearrangement joins TRBV5-4 to TRBJ1-2; D is undetermined. Germline V gene data show CDR1 as SGHNT and CDR2 as YYREEE (reference sequence). The CDR3 has 16 residues. Trimming took off 0 bases at V and 0 bases at J, with 12 bases between the two ends.

This clone was found a few times. V and J are TRBV18 and TRBJ1-3; D call uncertain. Germline CDR1 and CDR2: KGHSH and LQKENI. This CDR3 contains 15 residues. V shed 3 bases and J shed 6 bases, with 15 bases lying between them. The CDR3 spells CASSPLTTPENTIYF. In DNA form, the CDR3 reads TGTGCCAGCTCACCTTTGACAACTCCGGAAAACACCATATATTTT.

The J gene is TRBJ2-7, the V gene TRBV7-2, with 9 bases aligning to TRBD2. The J segment lost 6 bases and the V segment lost 1 base, leaving 7 bases of the junction unmatched. The CDR3 sequence is 15 residues long. Germline values: CDR1 SGHTA, CDR2 FQGNSA. CDR3 in DNA: TGTGCCAGCAGCTTAGGCGGGGGGGCCAGAGGCGAGCAGTACTTC. Its protein product is CASSLGGGARGEQYF.

The table lists this clone with a count of one. The chain uses TRBV5-1 and TRBJ2-3; maybe TRBD1 (6 bases). The length of the CDR3 is 15 residues. V was trimmed by 0 bases and J by 3 bases, leaving 11 bases between them. Germline V gene data show CDR1 as SGHRS and CDR2 as YFSETQ. CDR3 in amino acids: CASSLEGRGTDTQYF. CDR3 sequence (DNA): TGCGCCAGCAGCTTGGAAGGCAGGGGAACAGATACGCAGTATTTT.

V is TRBV7-9 and J is TRBJ1-2; perhaps TRBD1 as D (5 bases). V lost 4 bases, J lost 6 bases, and 9 bases lay in between. The germline gives CDR1 SEHNR, CDR2 FQNEAQ (reference sequence). The CDR3 sequence is 12 residues long. The CDR3 is CASSSRVDGYTF. The CDR3 DNA reads TGTGCCAGCAGCTCCAGGGTGGATGGCTACACCTTC. The variable domain in full, with the rest retrieved from reference TRBV7-9 and TRBJ1-2, is DTGVSQNPRHKITKRGQNVTFRCDPISEHNRLYWYRQTLGQGPEFLTYFQNEAQLEKSRLLSDRFSAERPKGSFSTLEIQRTEQGDSAMYLCASSSRVDGYTFGSGTRLTVV.

J is TRBJ1-1 and V is TRBV30; unclear D gene. Trimming cost V 5 bases and J 0 bases, with 4 bases left between them. Germline CDR1 is GTSNPN and CDR2 is SVGIG (reference sequence). The CDR3 is made up of 11 amino acids. The chain's CDR3 is CAWRLNTEAFF. CDR3 sequence (DNA): TGTGCCTGGCGTCTGAACACTGAAGCTTTCTTT. Full variable domain (outside the CDR3, taken from reference TRBV30 and TRBJ1-1): SQTIHQWPATLVQPVGSPLSLECTVEGTSNPNLYWYRQAAGRGLQLLFYSVGIGQISSEVPQNLSASRPQDRQFILSSKKLLLSDSGFYLCAWRLNTEAFFGQGTRLTVV.

The rearrangement uses TRBV6-5 and TRBJ2-5; 14 bases align to TRBD2. The CDR3 spans 16 residues. V was clipped by 2 bases and J by 3 bases; unmatched bases: 2. Germline-derived CDR1 and CDR2 are MNHEY and SVGAGI. The CDR3 here is CASSYRTSGGKETQYF. The DNA for the CDR3 is TGTGCCAGCAGTTACAGGACTAGCGGGGGGAAAGAGACCCAGTACTTC.

This chain connects TRBV9 to TRBJ1-1, with D perhaps matching TRBD1 (5 bases). Germline CDR1 and CDR2: SGDLS and YYNGEE. Trimming removed 3 bases from V and 6 bases from J, with 15 bases in between. This CDR3 is 14 amino acids long. The CDR3 loop reads CASSGGTGGAEAFF. The CDR3 bases are TGTGCCAGCAGCGGAGGAACAGGCGGGGCTGAAGCTTTCTTT.

This chain uses TRBV6-1 with TRBJ1-1; D is undetermined. Deletions cut 3 bases from V and 7 bases from J, with 12 bases between. The CDR3 consists of 13 residues. In germline, CDR1 is MNHNS, CDR2 SASEGT. The CDR3 bases are TGTGCCAGCAGTGACACACAGATTGGTGAAGCTTTCTTT. This encodes CASSDTQIGEAFF.

This clone was picked up a small number of times. The rearrangement joins TRBV19 to TRBJ2-2; 7 bases fit TRBD2. J gave up 7 bases and V 7 bases, and 0 bases lay outside the gene matches. This CDR3 comprises 11 residues. Germline V gene sequence: CDR1 LNHDA, CDR2 SQIVND (reference sequence). CDR3 bases: TGTGCCAGTAAGCGGGGCGGGGAGCTGTTTTTT. Protein sequence: CASKRGGELFF.

The chain couples TRBV5-1 to TRBJ1-1, with D perhaps TRBD1 (5 bases). Germline V gives CDR1 SGHRS, CDR2 YFSETQ. Trimming pared 5 bases from V and 1 base from J, leaving 12 bases between. This CDR3 region has 14 residues. DNA of the CDR3: TGCGCCAGCAGTTCGGGACTGAGGAACACTGAAGCTTTCTTT. This encodes CASSSGLRNTEAFF.

The CDR3 spells CASSSERGGYEQFF. In nucleotides, the CDR3 is TGTGCCAGCAGTTCCGAGCGGGGGGGCTATGAGCAGTTCTTC. This sequence joins TRBV27 and TRBJ2-1; 10 nucleotides align to TRBD2. V trimming: 4 bases; J trimming: 8 bases; junction bases outside the gene matches: 5. The CDR3 has 14 residues. Germline CDR1 reads MNHEY; CDR2 reads SMNVEV (reference sequence).

The rearrangement joins TRBV3-1 (or the pseudogene TRBV3-2) to TRBJ1-1; D unclear. CDR1 and CDR2 (germline): LGHDT, YNNKEL (reference sequence). The CDR3 covers 14 residues. V was cut by 4 bases and J by 7 bases, with 16 bases left in between. CDR3 in amino acids: CASSPIAEFGEAFF. In nucleotides, the CDR3 is TGTGCCAGCAGCCCCATCGCTGAGTTCGGTGAAGCTTTCTTT.

V gene TRBV28 combines with J gene TRBJ2-4, with D possibly being TRBD2 (6 bases). CDR1 MDHEN and CDR2 SYDVKM come from the germline V gene. Trimming shortened V by 3 bases and J by 7 bases, and 10 bases separated the two germline ends. The CDR3 extends over 13 amino acids. The CDR3, as DNA: TGTGCCAGCAGTTTTGGGACTGAGAACATTCAGTACTTC. It is translated as CASSFGTENIQYF.

This clone was found once. Other DNA sequences in this specimen translate into the identical CDR3. This sequence joins TRBV6-5 and TRBJ2-7, with TRBD1 matching over 8 bases. In germline, CDR1 is MNHEY, CDR2 SVGAGI. Unmatched junction bases numbered 6, after V lost 3 bases and J lost 2 bases. The CDR3 has 15 residues. The CDR3 region has the DNA TGTGCCAGCAGTTATTCGACAGGGGCGGCCTACGAGCAGTACTTC. As protein: CASSYSTGAAYEQYF.

The CDR3: CASRPGGGGYTF. The CDR3 DNA is TGTGCCAGCAGACCCGGGGGGGGTGGCTACACCTTC. The chain couples TRBV12-3 or TRBV12-4 to TRBJ1-2; the D gene is possibly TRBD1 (5 bases). Trimming stripped 6 bases from V and 7 bases from J, with 12 bases between. The CDR3 is 12 residues long.

This rearrangement joins TRBV5-1 to TRBJ1-2; D gene uncertain. V was pared by 3 bases and J by 5 bases, with 17 bases between. Looked up from germline, CDR1 is SGHRS and CDR2 is YFSETQ. The CDR3 is 15 amino acids. The CDR3 loop is CASSSRQESLYGYTF. CDR3 sequence (DNA): TGCGCCAGCAGCTCCCGACAAGAAAGTCTTTATGGCTACACCTTC.